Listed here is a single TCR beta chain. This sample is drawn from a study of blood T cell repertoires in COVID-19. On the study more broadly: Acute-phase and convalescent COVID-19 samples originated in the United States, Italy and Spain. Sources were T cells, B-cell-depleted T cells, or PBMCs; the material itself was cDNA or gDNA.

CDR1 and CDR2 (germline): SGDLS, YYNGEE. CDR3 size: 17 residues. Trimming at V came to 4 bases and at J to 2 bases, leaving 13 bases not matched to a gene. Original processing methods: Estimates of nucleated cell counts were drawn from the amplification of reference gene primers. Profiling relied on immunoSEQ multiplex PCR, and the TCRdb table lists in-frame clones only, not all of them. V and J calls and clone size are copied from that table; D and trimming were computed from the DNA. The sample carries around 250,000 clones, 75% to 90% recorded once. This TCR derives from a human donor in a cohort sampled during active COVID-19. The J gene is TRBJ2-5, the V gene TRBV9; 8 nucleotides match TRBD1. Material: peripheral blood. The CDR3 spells CASSPPYADRAQETQYF. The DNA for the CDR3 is TGTGCCAGCAGCCCCCCCTATGCGGACAGGGCACAAGAGACCCAGTACTTC.